The 15 T cell receptor beta chains given below trace back to one sample, sequenced in a study of regulatory T cells in long-lasting Graves disease. With iRepertoire HTBI primers and Arm-PCR of CDR3 regions, TCR beta libraries were built. Each CDR3 protein is one row after TCRdb ran MiXCR on the multiplex PCR reads. The sample shows fewer than 650,000 distinct CDR3 sequences, 15% to 20% of them seen only once. Time point described: newly diagnosed GD, antithyroid drugs for less than 3 months. Researchers made the TCR library from RNA that was extracted from PBMCs. The data were also submitted as part of a second study, on T cells in Graves' hyperthyroidism and ophthalmopathy.

Sample: peripheral blood mononuclear cells (PBMCs), taken at new diagnosis, from a patient treated with antithyroid drugs. The receptor source for this set is a man between 18 and 29 years old with Graves disease.

This clonotype came up a few times. This sequence joins TRBV2 and TRBJ2-5; tentatively, D is TRBD1 or TRBD2 (5 bases each). V shed 6 bases and J shed 5 bases, with 13 bases lying between them. This CDR3 contains 13 residues. CDR1 SNHLY and CDR2 FYNNEI come from the germline V gene. CDR3 loop: CASRREGKETQYF. For the CDR3, the DNA is TGTGCCAGCAGGAGAGAGGGGAAGGAGACCCAGTACTTC.

This clonotype was seen at least ten times. This rearrangement joins TRBV12-3 or TRBV12-4 to TRBJ2-7, with TRBD2 matching over 12 bases. V lost 6 bases to trimming and J lost 5 bases; unmatched junction nucleotides: 8. The CDR3 length is 15 residues. CDR3 sequence reads: CASSTTSGSLHEQYF. The CDR3 DNA sequence: TGTGCCAGCAGCACGACTAGCGGGAGTCTCCACGAGCAGTACTTC.

This clonotype was counted only a few times. This chain links TRBV7-6 with TRBJ2-5, with D perhaps matching TRBD2 (5 bases). Germline V lookup: CDR1 SGHVS, CDR2 FNYEAQ. This CDR3 is 15 amino acids long. Between the trimmed V and J ends, which lost 6 bases and 5 bases, there was a span of 19 bases. CDR3 bases: TGTGCCAGCAGATCGAACCGGGATAGTAAGGAGACCCAGTACTTC. It specifies CASRSNRDSKETQYF.

This clonotype has ten or more counts. The chain carries TRBV29-1 and TRBJ1-1; possibly TRBD1 for D (6 bases). Germline CDR1 and CDR2: SQVTM and ANQGSEA. V lost 3 bases, J lost 1 base, and 15 bases lay in between. CDR3 length: 15 amino acids. CDR3 sequence: CSVDEEQGRNTEAFF. DNA of the CDR3: TGCAGCGTTGACGAGGAACAGGGACGGAACACTGAAGCTTTCTTT.

This clonotype has ten or more counts. CDR3 residues: CASSPQYIPGLHPSYEQYF. DNA of the CDR3: TGTGCCAGCAGCCCTCAATACATTCCGGGGCTCCATCCCTCCTACGAGCAGTACTTC. The chain recombines TRBV28 with TRBJ2-7, with D perhaps matching TRBD1 or TRBD2 (5 bases each). The CDR3 runs 19 residues. The V gene lost 6 bases and the J gene lost 0 bases, with 27 bases spanning the gap. The V gene's germline CDR1 is MDHEN and CDR2 SYDVKM.

Only a few counts were recorded for this clonotype. The V and J genes are TRBV14 and TRBJ2-7, with a possible D match to TRBD2 (5 bases). The CDR3 covers 13 residues. Germline values: CDR1 SGHDN, CDR2 FVKESK. The V end was cut by 5 bases, the J end by 3 bases, with 11 bases between. The CDR3 is CASSWSGRYEQYF. CDR3 nucleotide sequence: TGTGCCAGCAGCTGGAGCGGTCGCTACGAGCAGTACTTC.

This clonotype was detected only a few times. The rearrangement uses TRBV12-3 or TRBV12-4 and TRBJ1-1; 7 nucleotides align to TRBD1. Trimming removed 5 bases from V and 1 base from J; junction bases left unmatched: 7. The CDR3 loop spans 15 amino acids. The CDR3 coding sequence is TGTGCCAGCAGTAAATCAGGGGGTGGGAACACTGAAGCTTTCTTT. Translated, it gives CASSKSGGGNTEAFF.

This clonotype was counted between two and nine times. This rearrangement joins TRBV3-1 to TRBJ1-2; 9 bases line up with TRBD1. Trimming cost V 4 bases and J 7 bases; bases outside gene matches: 10. Looked up from germline, CDR1 is LGHDT and CDR2 is YNNKEL (reference sequence). The CDR3 loop spans 15 amino acids. The CDR3 DNA is TGTGCCAGCAGCCTCCGGGACAGGGAAGCGGGTGGCTACACCTTC. Translation gives CASSLRDREAGGYTF.

The table lists this clonotype with many counts. The chain links TRBV5-1 to TRBJ1-6; weak D call: TRBD1 (6 bases). V was pared by 0 bases and J by 0 bases, with 10 bases between. The CDR3 length is 17 residues. The germline gives CDR1 SGHRS, CDR2 YFSETQ. The CDR3 region is CASSLGQGISYNSPLHF. The CDR3, as DNA: TGCGCCAGCAGCTTGGGTCAGGGGATCTCCTATAATTCACCCCTCCACTTT.

This clonotype has a count of ten or more. This chain uses TRBV11-2 with TRBJ2-7; D might be TRBD2 (6 bases). Germline CDR1 SGHAT, CDR2 FQNNGV. The CDR3 is made up of 14 amino acids. Trimming pared 5 bases from V and 6 bases from J, leaving 17 bases between. CDR3 coding DNA: TGTGCCAGCAGCCCCGGGACTGGGGCCCCCGAGCAGTACTTC. Protein: CASSPGTGAPEQYF.

A few counts support this clonotype. This chain joins TRBV5-1 and TRBJ2-7; a weak D match, TRBD1 (5 bases). V was cut by 3 bases and J by 5 bases, with 12 bases left in between. CDR1 SGHRS and CDR2 YFSETQ come from the germline V gene. This CDR3 region has 13 residues. The CDR3 reads CASSSAQQDEQYF. In nucleotides, the CDR3 is TGCGCCAGCAGCTCCGCTCAACAGGACGAGCAGTACTTC. The full variable domain, its missing parts supplied by reference TRBV5-1 and TRBJ2-7, is KAGVTQTPRYLIKTRGQQVTLSCSPISGHRSVSWYQQTPGQGLQFLFEYFSETQRNKGNFPGRFSGRQFSNSRSEMNVSTLELGDSALYLCASSSAQQDEQYFGPGTRLTVT.

This clonotype showed up just a few times. V gene TRBV7-3 combines with J gene TRBJ2-5; TRBD2 is a possible D gene (6 bases). The CDR3 totals 13 residues. Germline V gene data show CDR1 as SGHTA and CDR2 as FQGTGA. V was clipped by 0 bases and J by 8 bases, with 10 bases between them. The CDR3 sequence is CASSLTDTSTQYF. In DNA form, the CDR3 reads TGTGCCAGCAGCTTAACGGATACTAGCACCCAGTACTTC. Variable domain in full (rest from reference TRBV7-3 and TRBJ2-5): GAGVSQTPSNKVTEKGKYVELRCDPISGHTALYWYRQSLGQGPEFLIYFQGTGAADDSGLPNDRFFAVRPEGSVSTLKIQRTERGDSAVYLCASSLTDTSTQYFGPGTRLLVL.

This clonotype was seen a few times. A clone one base away is much larger, so this may be a read error. The chain links TRBV3-1 to TRBJ2-1; D uncertain. The J call could be wrong; TRBJ2-7 is a better fit for the DNA end. The CDR3 has 15 amino acids. Germline-derived CDR1 and CDR2 are LGHDT and YNNKEL (reference sequence). CDR3 residues: CASSHSSALSYEQYF. In nucleotides, the CDR3 is TGTGCCAGCAGCCACAGCAGCGCCCTCTCCTACGAGCAGTACTTC.

This chain uses TRBV20-1 with TRBJ1-1; D is possibly TRBD1 (5 bases). V dropped 3 bases and J dropped 6 bases, with 14 bases sitting between them. Germline values: CDR1 DFQATT, CDR2 SNEGSKA (reference sequence). The CDR3 is 13 amino acids. Here the CDR3 reads CSARSGASAEAFF. Here the CDR3 DNA reads TGCAGTGCTAGGAGTGGGGCTTCGGCTGAAGCTTTCTTT.

There are many counts of this clonotype. V usage is TRBV12-5 and J usage is TRBJ2-1; D remains ambiguous. V shed 3 bases and J shed 8 bases, with 14 bases lying between them. Germline V lookup: CDR1 LGHNT, CDR2 FRNRAP. This CDR3 is built from 14 residues. Here the CDR3 reads CASGFEGPRDEQFF. Here the CDR3 DNA reads TGTGCTAGTGGTTTTGAAGGGCCCCGGGATGAGCAGTTCTTC. The whole variable domain, remainder taken from reference TRBV12-5 and TRBJ2-1, is DARVTQTPRHKVTEMGQEVTMRCQPILGHNTVFWYRQTMMQGLELLAYFRNRAPLDDSGMPKDRFSAEMPDATLATLKIQPSEPRDSAVYFCASGFEGPRDEQFFGPGTRLTVL.